The following is a TCR beta chain sequence with its context. Its antigen is still unknown. These data are taken from a study of immune evolution from preneoplasia to lung adenocarcinoma. About the research overall: HLA loss of heterozygosity: about 7% AIS, approximately 15% MIA, around 35% ADC, none AAH. Regarding the study as a whole: Normal lung had highest clonality; later lesions appeared denser, more diverse. Top clone share appeared to fall from AAH through AIS, MIA, adenocarcinoma.

The method was immunoSEQ multiplex PCR; TCRdb's version includes in-frame clones alone and lacks a portion of them. The sample lists 4,000 to 5,000 clones, 75% to 85% seen once, with around a tenth in the top ten. Between the mid-2010s and the late 2010s, patients underwent resection in Japan or China. This sequence was found in a person between 65 and 79 years old with lung adenocarcinoma. Sequencing used FFPE minimally invasive lung adenocarcinoma tissue.

CDR3 region: CASSPRAGHGELFF. For the CDR3, the DNA is TGTGCCAGCAGCCCACGGGCAGGTCACGGGGAGCTGTTTTTT. This sequence joins TRBV7-3 and TRBJ2-2; D not resolved. Between the trimmed V and J ends, which lost 5 bases and 7 bases, there was a span of 14 bases. CDR3 length: 14 amino acids. The germline V gene has CDR1 SGHTA and CDR2 FQGTGA.